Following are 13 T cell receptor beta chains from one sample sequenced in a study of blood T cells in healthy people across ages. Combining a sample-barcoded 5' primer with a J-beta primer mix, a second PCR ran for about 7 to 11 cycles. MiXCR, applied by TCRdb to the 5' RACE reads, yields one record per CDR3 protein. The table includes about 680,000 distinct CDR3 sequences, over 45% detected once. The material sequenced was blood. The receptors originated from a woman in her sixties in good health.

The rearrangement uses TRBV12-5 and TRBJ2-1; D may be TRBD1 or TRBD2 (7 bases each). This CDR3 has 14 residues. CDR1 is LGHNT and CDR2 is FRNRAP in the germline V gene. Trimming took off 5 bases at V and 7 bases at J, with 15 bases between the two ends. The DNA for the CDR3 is TGTGCTAGTGGTCCCGGGGAGGGGGCGAATGAGCAGTTCTTC. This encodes CASGPGEGANEQFF. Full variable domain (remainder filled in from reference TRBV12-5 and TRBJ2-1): DARVTQTPRHKVTEMGQEVTMRCQPILGHNTVFWYRQTMMQGLELLAYFRNRAPLDDSGMPKDRFSAEMPDATLATLKIQPSEPRDSAVYFCASGPGEGANEQFFGPGTRLTVL.

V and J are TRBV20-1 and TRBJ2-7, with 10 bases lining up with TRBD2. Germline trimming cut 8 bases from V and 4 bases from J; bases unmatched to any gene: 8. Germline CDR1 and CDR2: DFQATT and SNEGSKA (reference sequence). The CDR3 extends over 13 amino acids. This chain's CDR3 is CSTTTSGLYEQYF. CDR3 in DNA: TGCAGTACTACGACTAGCGGGTTGTACGAGCAGTACTTC.

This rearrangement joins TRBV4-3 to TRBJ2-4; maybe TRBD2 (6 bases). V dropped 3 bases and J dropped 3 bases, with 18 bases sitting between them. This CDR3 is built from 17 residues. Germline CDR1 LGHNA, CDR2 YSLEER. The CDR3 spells CASSQGGGGGGKNIQYF. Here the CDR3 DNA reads TGCGCCAGCAGCCAGGGGGGTGGAGGCGGAGGCAAAAACATTCAGTACTTC.

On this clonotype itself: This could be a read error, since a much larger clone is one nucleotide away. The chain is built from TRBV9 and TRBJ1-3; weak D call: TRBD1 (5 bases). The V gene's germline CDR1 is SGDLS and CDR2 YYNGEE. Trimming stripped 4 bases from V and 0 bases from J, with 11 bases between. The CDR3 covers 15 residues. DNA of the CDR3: TGTGCCAGCAGCCCCAGGGATCACTCTGGAAACACCATATATTTT. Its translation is CASSPRDHSGNTIYF.

The CDR3: CASSLAVASRPTDTQYF. The CDR3 nucleotides read TGCGCCAGCAGCTTGGCCGTTGCGAGTAGACCCACAGATACGCAGTATTTT. The V call is TRBV5-1, the J call TRBJ2-3; no clear D gene. The CDR3 consists of 17 residues. V shed 0 bases and J shed 2 bases, with 16 bases lying between them. Germline CDR1 and CDR2: SGHRS and YFSETQ.

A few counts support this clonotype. The CDR3 protein is CASSPRRLASETQYF. In DNA, the CDR3 is TGTGCCAGCAGCCCCAGGAGGCTAGCGTCCGAGACCCAGTACTTC. The chain has TRBV7-3 and TRBJ2-5; D is possibly TRBD2 (6 bases). Germline V CDR1 and CDR2: SGHTA, FQGTGA. The V gene lost 5 bases and the J gene lost 5 bases, with 18 bases spanning the gap. CDR3 length equals 15 residues.

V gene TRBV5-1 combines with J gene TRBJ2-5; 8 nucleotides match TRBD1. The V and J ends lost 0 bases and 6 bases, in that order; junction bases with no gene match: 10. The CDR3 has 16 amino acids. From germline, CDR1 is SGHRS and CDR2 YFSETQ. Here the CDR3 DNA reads TGCGCCAGCAGCTTGGAAGGCCTAAACAGGGGGAAGACCCAGTACTTC. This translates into CASSLEGLNRGKTQYF.

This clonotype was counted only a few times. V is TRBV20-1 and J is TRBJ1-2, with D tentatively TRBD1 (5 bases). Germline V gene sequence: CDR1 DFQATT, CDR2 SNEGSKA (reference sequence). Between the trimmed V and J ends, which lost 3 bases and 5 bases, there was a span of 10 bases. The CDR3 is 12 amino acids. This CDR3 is CSARTEGYGYTF. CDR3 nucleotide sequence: TGCAGTGCTAGGACCGAGGGGTATGGCTACACCTTC.

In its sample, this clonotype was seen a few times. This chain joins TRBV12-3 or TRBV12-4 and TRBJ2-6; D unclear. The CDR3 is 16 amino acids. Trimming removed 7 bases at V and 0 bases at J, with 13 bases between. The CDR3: CASIDPASSGANVLTF. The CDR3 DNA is TGTGCCAGCATAGACCCAGCTAGCTCTGGGGCCAACGTCCTGACTTTC.

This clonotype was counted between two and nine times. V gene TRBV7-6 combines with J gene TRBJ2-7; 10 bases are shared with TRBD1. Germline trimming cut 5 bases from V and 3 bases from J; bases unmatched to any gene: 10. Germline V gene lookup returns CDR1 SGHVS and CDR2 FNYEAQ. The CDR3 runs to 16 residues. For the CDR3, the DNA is TGTGCCAGCAGCCCTACCGGGACAGGGGAAATCTACGAGCAGTACTTC. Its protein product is CASSPTGTGEIYEQYF.

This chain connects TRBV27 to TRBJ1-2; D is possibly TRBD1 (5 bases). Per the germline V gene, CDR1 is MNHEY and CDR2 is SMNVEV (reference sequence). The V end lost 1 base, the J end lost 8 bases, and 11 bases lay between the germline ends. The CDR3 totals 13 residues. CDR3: CASSLLGARGYTF. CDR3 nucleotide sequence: TGTGCCAGCAGTTTATTAGGGGCGAGAGGCTACACCTTC.

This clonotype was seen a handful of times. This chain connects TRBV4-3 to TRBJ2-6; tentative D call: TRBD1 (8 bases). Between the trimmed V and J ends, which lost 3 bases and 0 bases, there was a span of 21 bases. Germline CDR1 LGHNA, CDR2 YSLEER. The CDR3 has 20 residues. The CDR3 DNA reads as TGCGCCAGCAGCCACCAAACCCACAGGGGGGGAAGCTCTGGGGCCAACGTCCTGACTTTC. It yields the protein CASSHQTHRGGSSGANVLTF.

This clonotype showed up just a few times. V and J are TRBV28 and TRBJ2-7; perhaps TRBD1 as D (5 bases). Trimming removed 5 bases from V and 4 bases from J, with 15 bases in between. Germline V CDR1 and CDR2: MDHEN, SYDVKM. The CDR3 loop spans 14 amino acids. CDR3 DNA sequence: TGTGCCAGCAGTCCAGGGCGGACATTTTACGAGCAGTACTTC. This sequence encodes CASSPGRTFYEQYF.